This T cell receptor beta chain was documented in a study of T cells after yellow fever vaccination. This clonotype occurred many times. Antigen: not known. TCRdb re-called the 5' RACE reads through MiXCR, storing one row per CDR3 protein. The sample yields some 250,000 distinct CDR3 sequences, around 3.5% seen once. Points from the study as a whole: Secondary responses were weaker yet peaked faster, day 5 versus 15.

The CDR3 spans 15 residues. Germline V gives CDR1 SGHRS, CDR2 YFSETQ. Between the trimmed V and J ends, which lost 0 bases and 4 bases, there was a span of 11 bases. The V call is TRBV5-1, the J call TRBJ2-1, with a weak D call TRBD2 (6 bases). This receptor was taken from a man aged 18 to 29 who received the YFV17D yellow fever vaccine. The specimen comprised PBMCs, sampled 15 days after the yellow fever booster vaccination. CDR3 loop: CASSLALAEYNEQFF. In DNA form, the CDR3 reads TGCGCCAGCAGCTTGGCTTTAGCGGAATACAATGAGCAGTTCTTC.